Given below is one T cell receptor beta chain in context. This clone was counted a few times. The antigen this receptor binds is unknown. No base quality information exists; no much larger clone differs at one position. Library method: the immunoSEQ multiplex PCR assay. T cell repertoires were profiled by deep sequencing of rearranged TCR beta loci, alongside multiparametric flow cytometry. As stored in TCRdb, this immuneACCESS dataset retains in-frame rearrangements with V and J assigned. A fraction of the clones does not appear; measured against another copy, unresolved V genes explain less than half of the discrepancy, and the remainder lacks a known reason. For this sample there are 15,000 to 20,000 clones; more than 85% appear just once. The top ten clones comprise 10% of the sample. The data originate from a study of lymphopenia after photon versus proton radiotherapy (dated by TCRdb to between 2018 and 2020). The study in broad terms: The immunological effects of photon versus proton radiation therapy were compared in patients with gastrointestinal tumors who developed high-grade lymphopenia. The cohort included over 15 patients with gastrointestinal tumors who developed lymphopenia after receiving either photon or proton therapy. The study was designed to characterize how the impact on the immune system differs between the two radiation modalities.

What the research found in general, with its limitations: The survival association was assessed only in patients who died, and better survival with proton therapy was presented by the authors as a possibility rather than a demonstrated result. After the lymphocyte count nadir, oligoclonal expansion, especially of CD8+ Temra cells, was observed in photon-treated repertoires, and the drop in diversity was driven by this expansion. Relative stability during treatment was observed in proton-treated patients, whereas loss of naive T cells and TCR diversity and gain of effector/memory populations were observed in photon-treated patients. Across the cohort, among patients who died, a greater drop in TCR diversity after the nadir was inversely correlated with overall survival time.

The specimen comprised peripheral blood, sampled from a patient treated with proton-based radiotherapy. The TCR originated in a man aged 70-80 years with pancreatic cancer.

The sequenced DNA: TGTGCCAGCAGCCAAGGAAGGGGACTAGCGGTATACAATGAGCAGTTCTTC. The resulting protein is CASSQGRGLAVYNEQFF. The chain couples TRBV14 to TRBJ2-1, with 11 bases matching TRBD2. The CDR1 and CDR2 encoded by the germline V gene are SGHDN and FVKESK. The CDR3 runs 17 amino acids, cysteine and phenylalanine included. Only the CDR3 part of the read is kept: 51 bases, read in frame from the first base. The V end gives up 1 base and the J end 4 bases, leaving 6 bases in the junction not matched to a gene.